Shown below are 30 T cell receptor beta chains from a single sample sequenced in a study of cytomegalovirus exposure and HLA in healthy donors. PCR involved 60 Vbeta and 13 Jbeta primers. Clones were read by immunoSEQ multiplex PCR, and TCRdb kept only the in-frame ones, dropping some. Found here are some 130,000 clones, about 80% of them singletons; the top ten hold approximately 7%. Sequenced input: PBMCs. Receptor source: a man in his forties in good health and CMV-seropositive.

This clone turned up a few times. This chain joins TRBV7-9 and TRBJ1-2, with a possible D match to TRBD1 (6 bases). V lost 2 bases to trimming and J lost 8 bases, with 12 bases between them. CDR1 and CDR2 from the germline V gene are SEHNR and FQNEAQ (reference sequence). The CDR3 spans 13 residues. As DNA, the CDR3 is TGTGCCAGCAGCTTAACTAACAGGGACGGCTACACCTTC. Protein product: CASSLTNRDGYTF.

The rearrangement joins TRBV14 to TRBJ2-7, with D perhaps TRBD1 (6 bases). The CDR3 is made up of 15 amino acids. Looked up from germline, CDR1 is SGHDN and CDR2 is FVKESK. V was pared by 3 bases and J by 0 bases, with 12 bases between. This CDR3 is CASSQADRPSYEQYF. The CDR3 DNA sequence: TGTGCCAGCAGCCAGGCCGACAGGCCCTCCTACGAGCAGTACTTC.

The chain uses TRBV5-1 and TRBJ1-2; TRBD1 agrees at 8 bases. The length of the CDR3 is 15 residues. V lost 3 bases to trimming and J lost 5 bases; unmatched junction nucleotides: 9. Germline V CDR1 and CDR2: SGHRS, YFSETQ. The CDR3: CASSSGAGGGYGYTF. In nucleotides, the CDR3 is TGCGCCAGCAGCTCCGGGGCAGGGGGCGGGTATGGCTACACCTTC. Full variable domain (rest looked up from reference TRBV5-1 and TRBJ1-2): KAGVTQTPRYLIKTRGQQVTLSCSPISGHRSVSWYQQTPGQGLQFLFEYFSETQRNKGNFPGRFSGRQFSNSRSEMNVSTLELGDSALYLCASSSGAGGGYGYTFGSGTRLTVV.

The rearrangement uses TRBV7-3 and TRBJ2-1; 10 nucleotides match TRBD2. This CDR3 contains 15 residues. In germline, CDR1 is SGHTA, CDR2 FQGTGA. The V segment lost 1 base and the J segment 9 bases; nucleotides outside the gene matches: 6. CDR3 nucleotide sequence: TGTGCCAGCAGCTTAAACCGGCTAGCGGGAGCTGAGCAGTTCTTC. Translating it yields CASSLNRLAGAEQFF. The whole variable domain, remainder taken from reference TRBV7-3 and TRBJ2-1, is GAGVSQTPSNKVTEKGKYVELRCDPISGHTALYWYRQSLGQGPEFLIYFQGTGAADDSGLPNDRFFAVRPEGSVSTLKIQRTERGDSAVYLCASSLNRLAGAEQFFGPGTRLTVL.

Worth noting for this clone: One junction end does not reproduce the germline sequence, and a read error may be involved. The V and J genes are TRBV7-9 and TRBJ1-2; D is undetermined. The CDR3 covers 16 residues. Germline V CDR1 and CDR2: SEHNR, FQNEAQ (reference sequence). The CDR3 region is CASSLGGGEGWYGYTF. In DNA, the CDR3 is TGTGCCAGCAGTTTAGGAGGCGGGGAAGGGTGGTATGGCTACACCTTC.

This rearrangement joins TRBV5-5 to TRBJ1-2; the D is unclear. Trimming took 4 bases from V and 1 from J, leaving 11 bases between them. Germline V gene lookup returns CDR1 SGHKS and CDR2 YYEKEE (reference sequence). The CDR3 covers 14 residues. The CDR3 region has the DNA TGTGCCAGCAGCGCCGACACCTTTAACTATGGCTACACCTTC. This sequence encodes CASSADTFNYGYTF.

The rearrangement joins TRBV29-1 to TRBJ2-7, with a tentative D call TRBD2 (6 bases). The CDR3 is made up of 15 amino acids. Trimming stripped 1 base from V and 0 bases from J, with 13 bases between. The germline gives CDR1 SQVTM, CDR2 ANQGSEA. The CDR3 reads CSVEASGESSYEQYF. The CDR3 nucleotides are TGCAGCGTTGAAGCGTCGGGGGAGAGCTCCTACGAGCAGTACTTC.

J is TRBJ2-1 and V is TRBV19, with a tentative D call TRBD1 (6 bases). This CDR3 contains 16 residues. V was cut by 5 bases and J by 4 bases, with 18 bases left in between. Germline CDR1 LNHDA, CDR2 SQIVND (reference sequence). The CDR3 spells CASSGAGWGQYNEQFF. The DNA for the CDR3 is TGTGCCAGTAGTGGGGCTGGATGGGGGCAGTACAATGAGCAGTTCTTC.

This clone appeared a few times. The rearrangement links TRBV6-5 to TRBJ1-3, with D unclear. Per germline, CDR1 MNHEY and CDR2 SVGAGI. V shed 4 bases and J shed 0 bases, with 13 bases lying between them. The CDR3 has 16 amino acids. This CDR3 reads CASSSFKPSSGNTIYF. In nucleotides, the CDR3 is TGTGCCAGCAGTTCTTTCAAGCCGAGCTCTGGAAACACCATATATTTT.

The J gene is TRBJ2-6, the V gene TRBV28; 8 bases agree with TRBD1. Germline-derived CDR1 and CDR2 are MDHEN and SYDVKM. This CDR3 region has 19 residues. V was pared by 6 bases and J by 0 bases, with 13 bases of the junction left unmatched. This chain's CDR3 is CASSLPLGQESSGANVLTF. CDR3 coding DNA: TGTGCCAGCAGCCTTCCACTGGGACAGGAAAGCTCTGGGGCCAACGTCCTGACTTTC.

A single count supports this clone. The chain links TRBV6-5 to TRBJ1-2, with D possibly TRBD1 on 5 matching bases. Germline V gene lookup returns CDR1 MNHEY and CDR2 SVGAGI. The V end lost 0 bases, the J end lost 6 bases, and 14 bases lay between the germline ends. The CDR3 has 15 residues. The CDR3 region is CASSYSKAGNHGYTF. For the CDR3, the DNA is TGTGCCAGCAGTTACTCGAAGGCAGGGAACCATGGCTACACCTTC.

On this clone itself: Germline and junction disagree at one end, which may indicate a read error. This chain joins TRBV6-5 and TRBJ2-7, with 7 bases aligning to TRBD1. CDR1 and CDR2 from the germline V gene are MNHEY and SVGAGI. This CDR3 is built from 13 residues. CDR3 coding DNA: TGTGCCAGCAGCCAGGGACAGATGTACGGGCAGTACTTC. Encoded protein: CASSQGQMYGQYF.

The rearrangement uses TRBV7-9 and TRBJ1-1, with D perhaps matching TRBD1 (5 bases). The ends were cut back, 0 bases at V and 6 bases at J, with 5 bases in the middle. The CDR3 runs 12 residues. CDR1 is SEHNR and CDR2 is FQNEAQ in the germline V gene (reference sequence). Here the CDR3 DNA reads TGTGCCAGCAGCTTAGCCAGGGCTGAAGCTTTCTTT. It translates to CASSLARAEAFF.

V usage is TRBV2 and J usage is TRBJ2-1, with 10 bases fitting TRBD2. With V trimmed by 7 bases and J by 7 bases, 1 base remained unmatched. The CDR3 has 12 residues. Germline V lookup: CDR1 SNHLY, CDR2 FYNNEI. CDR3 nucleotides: TGTGCCAGCACACTAGCGGGAAATGAGCAGTTCTTC. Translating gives CASTLAGNEQFF.

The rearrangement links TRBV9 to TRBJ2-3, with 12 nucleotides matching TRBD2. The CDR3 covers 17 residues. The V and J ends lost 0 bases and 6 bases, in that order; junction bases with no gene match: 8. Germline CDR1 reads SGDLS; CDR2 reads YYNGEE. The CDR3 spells CASSVGLAGVGGDTQYF. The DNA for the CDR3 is TGTGCCAGCAGCGTAGGACTAGCGGGGGTGGGGGGTGATACGCAGTATTTT.

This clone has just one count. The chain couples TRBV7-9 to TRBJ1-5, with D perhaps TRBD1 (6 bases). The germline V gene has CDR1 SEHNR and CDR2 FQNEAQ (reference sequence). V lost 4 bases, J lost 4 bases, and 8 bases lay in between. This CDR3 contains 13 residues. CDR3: CASSSGTNQPQHF. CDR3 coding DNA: TGTGCCAGCAGCTCTGGGACAAATCAGCCCCAGCATTTT.

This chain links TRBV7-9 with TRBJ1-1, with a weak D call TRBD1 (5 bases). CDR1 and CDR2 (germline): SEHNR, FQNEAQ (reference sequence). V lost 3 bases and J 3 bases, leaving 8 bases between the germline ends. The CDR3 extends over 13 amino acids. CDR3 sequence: CASSFTGDTEAFF. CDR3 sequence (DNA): TGTGCCAGCAGCTTTACGGGGGACACTGAAGCTTTCTTT.

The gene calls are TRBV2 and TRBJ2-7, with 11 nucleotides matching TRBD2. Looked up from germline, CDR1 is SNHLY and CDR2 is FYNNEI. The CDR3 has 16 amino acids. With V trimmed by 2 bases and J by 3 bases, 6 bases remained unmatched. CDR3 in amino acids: CASSEKRLAGLYEQYF. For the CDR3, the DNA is TGTGCCAGCAGTGAAAAGAGACTAGCGGGGCTCTACGAGCAGTACTTC.

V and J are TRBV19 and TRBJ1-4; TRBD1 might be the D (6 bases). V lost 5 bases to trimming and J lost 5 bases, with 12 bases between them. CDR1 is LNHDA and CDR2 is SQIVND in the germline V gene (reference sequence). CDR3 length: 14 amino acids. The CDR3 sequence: CASSSGVLNEKLFF. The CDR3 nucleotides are TGTGCCAGTAGTTCAGGGGTCCTCAATGAAAAACTGTTTTTT. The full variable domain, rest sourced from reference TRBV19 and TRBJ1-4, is DGGITQSPKYLFRKEGQNVTLSCEQNLNHDAMYWYRQDPGQGLRLIYYSQIVNDFQKGDIAEGYSVSREKKESFPLTVTSAQKNPTAFYLCASSSGVLNEKLFFGSGTQLSVL.

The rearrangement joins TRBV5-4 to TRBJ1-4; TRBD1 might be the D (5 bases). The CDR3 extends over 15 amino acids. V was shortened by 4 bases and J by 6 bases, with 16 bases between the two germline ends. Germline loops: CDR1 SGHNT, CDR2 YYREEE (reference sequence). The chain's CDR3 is CASSPGGQGDEKLFF. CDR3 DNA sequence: TGTGCCAGCAGCCCGGGAGGCCAGGGCGATGAAAAACTGTTTTTT. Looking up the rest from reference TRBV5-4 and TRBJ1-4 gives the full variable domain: ETGVTQSPTHLIKTRGQQVTLRCSSQSGHNTVSWYQQALGQGPQFIFQYYREEENGRGNFPPRFSGLQFPNYSSELNVNALELDDSALYLCASSPGGQGDEKLFFGSGTQLSVL.

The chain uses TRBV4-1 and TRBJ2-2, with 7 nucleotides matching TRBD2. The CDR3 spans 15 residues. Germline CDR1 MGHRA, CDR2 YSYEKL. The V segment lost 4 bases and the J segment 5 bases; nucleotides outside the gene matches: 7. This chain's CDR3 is CASSLNPGRTGELFF. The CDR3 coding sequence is TGCGCCAGCAGCCTTAACCCCGGGAGGACCGGGGAGCTGTTTTTT.

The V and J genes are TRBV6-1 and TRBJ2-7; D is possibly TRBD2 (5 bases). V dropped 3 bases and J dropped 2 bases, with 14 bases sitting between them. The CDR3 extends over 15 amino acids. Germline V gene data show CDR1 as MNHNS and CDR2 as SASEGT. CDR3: CASSEGAETAYEQYF. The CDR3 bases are TGTGCCAGCAGTGAGGGAGCGGAAACCGCCTACGAGCAGTACTTC.

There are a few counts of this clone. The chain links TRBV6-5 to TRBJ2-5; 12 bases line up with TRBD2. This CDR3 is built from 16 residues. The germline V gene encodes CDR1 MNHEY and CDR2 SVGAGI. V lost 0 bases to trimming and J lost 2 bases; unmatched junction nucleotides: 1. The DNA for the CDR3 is TGTGCCAGCAGTTACTCGGGACTAGCGGGTCAAGAGACCCAGTACTTC. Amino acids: CASSYSGLAGQETQYF.

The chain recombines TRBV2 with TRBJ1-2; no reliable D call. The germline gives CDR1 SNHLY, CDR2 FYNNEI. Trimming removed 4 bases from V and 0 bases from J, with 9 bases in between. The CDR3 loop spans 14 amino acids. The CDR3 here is CASSVLVANYGYTF. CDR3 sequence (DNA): TGTGCCAGCAGTGTTTTGGTAGCTAACTATGGCTACACCTTC.

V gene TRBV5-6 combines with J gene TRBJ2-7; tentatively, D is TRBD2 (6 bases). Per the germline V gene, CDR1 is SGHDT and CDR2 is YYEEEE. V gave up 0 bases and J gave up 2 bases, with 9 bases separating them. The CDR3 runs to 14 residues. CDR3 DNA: TGTGCCAGCAGCTTGGGTCCGGGAGCCTACGAGCAGTACTTC. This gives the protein CASSLGPGAYEQYF.

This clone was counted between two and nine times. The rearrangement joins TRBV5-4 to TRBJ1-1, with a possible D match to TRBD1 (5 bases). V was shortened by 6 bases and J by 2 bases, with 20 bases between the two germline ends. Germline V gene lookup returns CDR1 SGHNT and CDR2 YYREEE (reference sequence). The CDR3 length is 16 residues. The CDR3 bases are TGTGCCAGCAACCCGGGGGGGATGGGGGTTAACACTGAAGCTTTCTTT. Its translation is CASNPGGMGVNTEAFF.

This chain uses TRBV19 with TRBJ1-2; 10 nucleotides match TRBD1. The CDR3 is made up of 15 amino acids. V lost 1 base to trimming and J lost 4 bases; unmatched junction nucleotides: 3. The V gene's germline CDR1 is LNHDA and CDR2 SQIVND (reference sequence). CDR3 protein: CASSIGQGASYGYTF. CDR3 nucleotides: TGTGCCAGTAGTATAGGACAGGGGGCGAGCTATGGCTACACCTTC. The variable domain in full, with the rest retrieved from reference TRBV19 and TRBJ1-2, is DGGITQSPKYLFRKEGQNVTLSCEQNLNHDAMYWYRQDPGQGLRLIYYSQIVNDFQKGDIAEGYSVSREKKESFPLTVTSAQKNPTAFYLCASSIGQGASYGYTFGSGTRLTVV.

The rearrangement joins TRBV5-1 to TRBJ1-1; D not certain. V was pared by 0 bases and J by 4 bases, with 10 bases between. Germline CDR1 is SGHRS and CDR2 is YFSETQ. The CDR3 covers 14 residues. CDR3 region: CASSLGGYPTEAFF. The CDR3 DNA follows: TGCGCCAGCAGCTTGGGAGGTTACCCCACTGAAGCTTTCTTT.

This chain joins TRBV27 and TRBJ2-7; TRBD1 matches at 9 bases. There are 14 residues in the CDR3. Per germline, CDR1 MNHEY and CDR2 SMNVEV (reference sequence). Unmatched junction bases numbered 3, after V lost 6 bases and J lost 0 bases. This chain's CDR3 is CASRLQGASYEQYF. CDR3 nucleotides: TGTGCCAGCAGGCTACAGGGGGCCTCCTACGAGCAGTACTTC.

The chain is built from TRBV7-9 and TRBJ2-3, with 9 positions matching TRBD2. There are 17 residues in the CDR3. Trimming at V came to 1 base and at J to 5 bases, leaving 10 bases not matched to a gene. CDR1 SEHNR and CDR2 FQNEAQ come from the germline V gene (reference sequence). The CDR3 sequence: CASSLGRLAVLIDTQYF. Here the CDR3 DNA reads TGTGCCAGCAGCTTAGGGAGACTAGCGGTACTTATAGATACGCAGTATTTT.